This TCR beta chain stems from a study of T cell responses to AZD1222 COVID-19 vaccine. Study-wide points: Spike-specific TCR breadth rose after two AZD1222 doses, and depth rose as well.

Only in-frame clones appear in the TCRdb table, and some are missing; sequencing was by immunoSEQ multiplex PCR. The sample comprises some 56,000 clones, 80% to 90% of which are singletons, and about 14% rests with the top ten. As for this clone: Its antigen is as yet unknown.

The CDR3 sequence is 15 residues long. Germline CDR1 and CDR2: SGHTS and YDEGEE. The ends were cut back, 4 bases at V and 0 bases at J, with 14 bases in the middle. The clonotype was recovered from an adult in good health. Here the sequenced sample was peripheral blood, taken on day 0 of AZD1222 vaccination. The chain employs TRBV5-8 and TRBJ2-7; TRBD2 might be the D (6 bases). The chain's CDR3 is CASSPAFGGSYEQYF. CDR3 coding DNA: TGTGCCAGCAGCCCAGCGTTCGGGGGCTCCTACGAGCAGTACTTC.